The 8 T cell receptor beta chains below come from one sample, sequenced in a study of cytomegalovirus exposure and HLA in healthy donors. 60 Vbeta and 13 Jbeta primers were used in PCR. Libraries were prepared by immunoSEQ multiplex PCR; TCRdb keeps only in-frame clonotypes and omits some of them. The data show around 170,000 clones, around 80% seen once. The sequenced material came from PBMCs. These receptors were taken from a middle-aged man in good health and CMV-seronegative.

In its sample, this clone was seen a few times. CDR3 sequence (DNA): TGTGCCAGCGGCCGAGCCAAAAACATTCAGTACTTC. This codes for CASGRAKNIQYF. V and J are TRBV6-5 and TRBJ2-4, with D unresolved. V dropped 8 bases and J dropped 0 bases, with 5 bases sitting between them. The CDR3 runs 12 residues. CDR1 and CDR2 (germline): MNHEY, SVGAGI.

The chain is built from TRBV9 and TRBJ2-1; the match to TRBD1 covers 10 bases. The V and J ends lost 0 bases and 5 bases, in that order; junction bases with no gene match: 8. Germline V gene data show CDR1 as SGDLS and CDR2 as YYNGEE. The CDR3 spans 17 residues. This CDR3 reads CASSVALFGQGDNEQFF. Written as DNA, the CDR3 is TGTGCCAGCAGCGTAGCCCTATTTGGACAGGGGGACAATGAGCAGTTCTTC.

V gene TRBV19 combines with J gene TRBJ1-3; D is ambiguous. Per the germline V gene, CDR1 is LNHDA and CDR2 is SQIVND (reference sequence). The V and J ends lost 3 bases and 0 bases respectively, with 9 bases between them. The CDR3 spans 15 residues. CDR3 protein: CASSIGLVSGNTIYF. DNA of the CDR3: TGTGCCAGTAGTATTGGACTGGTCTCTGGAAACACCATATATTTT.

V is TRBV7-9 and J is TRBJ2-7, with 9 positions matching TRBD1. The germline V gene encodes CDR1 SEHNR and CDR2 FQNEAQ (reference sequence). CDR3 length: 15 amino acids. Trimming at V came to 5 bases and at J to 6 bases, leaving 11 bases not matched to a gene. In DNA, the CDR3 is TGTGCCAGCAGCCCAAGGGACAGGGAAGACCTCGAGCAGTACTTC. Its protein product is CASSPRDREDLEQYF.

This CDR3 reads CASSSQRASTDTQYF. The DNA of the CDR3 is TGCGCCAGCAGCTCTCAGCGGGCAAGCACAGATACGCAGTATTTT. The chain employs TRBV5-1 and TRBJ2-3; weak D call: TRBD2 (6 bases). Between the trimmed V and J ends, which lost 3 bases and 0 bases, there was a span of 11 bases. The CDR3 runs to 15 residues. Germline V gene sequence: CDR1 SGHRS, CDR2 YFSETQ.

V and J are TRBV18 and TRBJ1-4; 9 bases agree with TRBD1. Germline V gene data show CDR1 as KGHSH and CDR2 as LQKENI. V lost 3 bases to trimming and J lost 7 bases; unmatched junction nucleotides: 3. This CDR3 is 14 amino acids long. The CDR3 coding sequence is TGTGCCAGCTCACCGGACAGGGGCGGTGAAAAACTGTTTTTT. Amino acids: CASSPDRGGEKLFF.

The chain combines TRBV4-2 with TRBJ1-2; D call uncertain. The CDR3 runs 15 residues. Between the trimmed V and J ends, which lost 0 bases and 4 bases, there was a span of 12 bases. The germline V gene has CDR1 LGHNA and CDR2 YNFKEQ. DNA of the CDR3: TGTGCCAGCAGCCAAGATCCAGGATATGTCTATGGCTACACCTTC. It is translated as CASSQDPGYVYGYTF.

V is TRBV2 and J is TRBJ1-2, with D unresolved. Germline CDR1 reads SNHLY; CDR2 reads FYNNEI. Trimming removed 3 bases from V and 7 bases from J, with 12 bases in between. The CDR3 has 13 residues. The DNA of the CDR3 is TGTGCCAGCAGTGACCGGGGTTCCGCTGGCTACACCTTC. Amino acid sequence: CASSDRGSAGYTF.